This entry lists 32 T cell receptor beta chains sequenced from one sample in a study of T cells in narcolepsy. This table comes from immunoSEQ multiplex PCR, and its TCRdb copy is limited to in-frame clones, with some not included. In the table there are fewer than 40,000 clones, around 87% of which are singletons. The sequenced sample consisted of CD45RA- memory CD4+ T cells from PBMCs. Receptor source: a human donor with narcolepsy.

V and J are TRBV2 and TRBJ2-7, with a possible D match to TRBD1 (6 bases). Looked up from germline, CDR1 is SNHLY and CDR2 is FYNNEI. The germline V and J ends were trimmed by 1 base and 2 bases, with 9 bases remaining between them. This CDR3 is 14 amino acids long. CDR3 region: CASSEGQETYEQYF. Here the CDR3 DNA reads TGTGCCAGCAGTGAAGGACAGGAAACCTACGAGCAGTACTTC.

The gene calls are TRBV28 and TRBJ1-3; tentative D call: TRBD1 (6 bases). Trimming cost V 6 bases and J 2 bases, with 17 bases left between them. Germline V CDR1 and CDR2: MDHEN, SYDVKM. This CDR3 spans 16 amino acids. The CDR3 DNA sequence: TGTGCCAGCAGCCTTAGCCGGGACACAACTGGAAACACCATATATTTT. This gives the protein CASSLSRDTTGNTIYF.

This rearrangement joins TRBV5-6 to TRBJ2-3; D is possibly TRBD1 or TRBD2 (7 bases each). This CDR3 is built from 15 residues. Between the trimmed V and J ends, which lost 4 bases and 1 base, there was a span of 13 bases. Germline CDR1 is SGHDT and CDR2 is YYEEEE. The CDR3 here is CASSLGGGRTDTQYF. For the CDR3, the DNA is TGTGCCAGCAGCCTGGGAGGGGGCCGCACAGATACGCAGTATTTT.

The chain is built from TRBV7-2 and TRBJ2-5; 9 nucleotides align to TRBD1. The CDR3 has 16 residues. The germline gives CDR1 SGHTA, CDR2 FQGNSA. V lost 1 base, J lost 2 bases, and 5 bases stayed unmatched. In DNA, the CDR3 is TGTGCCAGCAGCTTAGGAATAGGACAGGGGCAAGAGACCCAGTACTTC. Amino acid sequence: CASSLGIGQGQETQYF.

This chain uses TRBV7-2 with TRBJ1-5; D unresolved. This CDR3 has 11 amino acids. Germline CDR1 is SGHTA and CDR2 is FQGNSA. Trimming took 5 bases from V and 3 from J, leaving 2 bases between them. The CDR3 sequence: CASSINQPQHF. The CDR3 coding sequence is TGTGCCAGCAGCATCAATCAGCCCCAGCATTTT.

The chain uses TRBV29-1 and TRBJ2-3; either TRBD1 or TRBD2 may fit D (5 bases each). The CDR3 sequence is 12 residues long. V was shortened by 8 bases and J by 4 bases, with 13 bases between the two germline ends. Germline values: CDR1 SQVTM, CDR2 ANQGSEA. DNA of the CDR3: TGCAGCATAGGGACCTCGGCAGATACGCAGTATTTT. Its protein product is CSIGTSADTQYF.

This clone has only one observation. This chain connects TRBV11-3 to TRBJ2-7; 9 bases are a match to TRBD1. The germline CDR1 and CDR2 sequences are SGHNT and YENEEA. The V segment lost 1 base and the J segment 6 bases; nucleotides outside the gene matches: 7. CDR3 length equals 15 residues. CDR3 in amino acids: CASSLVGTGHAEQYF. In nucleotides, the CDR3 is TGTGCCAGCAGCTTAGTTGGGACAGGGCATGCCGAGCAGTACTTC.

V gene TRBV14 combines with J gene TRBJ1-2, with D hard to call. The CDR3 has 13 residues. V dropped 1 base and J dropped 5 bases, with 8 bases sitting between them. Germline V gives CDR1 SGHDN, CDR2 FVKESK. The CDR3 loop is CASSQVNVYGYTF. The DNA for the CDR3 is TGTGCCAGCAGCCAAGTAAACGTGTATGGCTACACCTTC.

A note on this clone: One end of the junction does not line up with germline, which may come from a read error. The chain uses TRBV4-3 and TRBJ2-1; unclear D gene. The CDR3 loop spans 17 amino acids. Germline CDR1 is LGHNA and CDR2 is YSLEER. CDR3 sequence: CTSSRSQGQLSYNEQFF. Here the CDR3 DNA reads TGCACCAGCAGCCGGAGTCAAGGGCAATTATCCTACAATGAGCAGTTCTTC.

The chain uses TRBV15 and TRBJ2-5; 7 positions agree with TRBD2. Matching the DNA end better, TRBJ2-7 makes the J call doubtful. The germline gives CDR1 LNHNV, CDR2 YYDKDF (reference sequence). The CDR3 length is 16 residues. The CDR3 DNA is TGTGCCACCAGCAGAGATCGTGGGGGGAGGGCCTACGAGCAGTACTTC. It codes for CATSRDRGGRAYEQYF.

The chain combines TRBV5-1 with TRBJ2-1; TRBD1 might be the D (6 bases). The germline V gene encodes CDR1 SGHRS and CDR2 YFSETQ. The ends were cut back, 1 base at V and 5 bases at J, with 13 bases in the middle. The CDR3 is 15 residues long. The CDR3 nucleotides are TGCGCCAGCAGCTTGTATGGACAGCCTAACAATGAGCAGTTCTTC. It yields the protein CASSLYGQPNNEQFF.

The chain couples TRBV7-2 to TRBJ2-1; D gene uncertain. The CDR3 covers 14 residues. The germline V and J ends were trimmed by 4 bases and 5 bases, with 12 bases remaining between them. Germline V gives CDR1 SGHTA, CDR2 FQGNSA. The CDR3 region is CASSSGLGNNEQFF. The CDR3 DNA is TGTGCCAGCAGCTCGGGTTTAGGAAACAATGAGCAGTTCTTC.

The chain recombines TRBV18 with TRBJ1-1, with a weak D call TRBD1 (5 bases). Looked up from germline, CDR1 is KGHSH and CDR2 is LQKENI. This CDR3 contains 16 residues. V gave up 1 base and J gave up 8 bases, with 20 bases separating them. CDR3 residues: CASSPQGTGGITEAFF. The CDR3 bases are TGTGCCAGCTCACCACAGGGGACGGGGGGAATCACAGAAGCTTTCTTT.

This chain connects TRBV30 to TRBJ2-5; the match to TRBD2 covers 7 bases. TRBJ2-7 explains the end of the DNA better; the J call may be wrong. CDR1 is GTSNPN and CDR2 is SVGIG in the germline V gene (reference sequence). CDR3 length equals 15 residues. This CDR3 reads CAWSLLRSGVIEQYF. The CDR3 DNA reads TGTGCCTGGAGCCTATTAAGAAGCGGGGTTATCGAGCAGTACTTC.

V is TRBV19 and J is TRBJ2-7; no firm D call. This CDR3 region has 14 residues. Germline V gene data show CDR1 as LNHDA and CDR2 as SQIVND (reference sequence). V shed 5 bases and J shed 2 bases, with 13 bases lying between them. The CDR3 spells CASSHPDTPYEQYF. The CDR3, as DNA: TGTGCCAGTAGTCACCCCGATACCCCCTACGAGCAGTACTTC.

The chain carries TRBV4-3 and TRBJ1-4; 7 nucleotides agree with TRBD1. The CDR3 contains 14 residues. Looked up from germline, CDR1 is LGHNA and CDR2 is YSLEER. The ends lost 0 bases at V and 10 bases at J; junction bases unmatched: 5. Written as DNA, the CDR3 is TGCGCCAGCAGCCAAGATTCAGGGGGTGGAAAACTGTTTTTT. It codes for CASSQDSGGGKLFF.

The chain recombines TRBV11-3 with TRBJ2-2; D perhaps matches TRBD1 (6 bases). Per germline, CDR1 SGHNT and CDR2 YENEEA. The CDR3 has 14 amino acids. Trimming took 5 bases from V and 8 from J, leaving 15 bases between them. Here the CDR3 DNA reads TGTGCCAGCAGCACCCGGCAGGGGAAAGGGGAGCTGTTTTTT. This sequence encodes CASSTRQGKGELFF.

The V call is TRBV9, the J call TRBJ1-3, with 7 bases that match TRBD1. This CDR3 comprises 16 residues. Trimming at V came to 3 bases and at J to 3 bases, leaving 9 bases not matched to a gene. Germline V lookup: CDR1 SGDLS, CDR2 YYNGEE. The CDR3 loop is CASSATGESRGNTIYF. The CDR3 DNA reads TGTGCCAGCAGCGCTACAGGGGAAAGTCGTGGAAACACCATATATTTT.

The CDR3 nucleotides are TGTGCCAGCTCACCATATCAGGGACTGAGTTCGAATGAAAAACTGTTTTTT. Amino acids: CASSPYQGLSSNEKLFF. The V gene is TRBV18, the J gene TRBJ1-4; tentative D call: TRBD1 (5 bases). V was clipped by 2 bases and J by 5 bases, with 18 bases between them. The germline gives CDR1 KGHSH, CDR2 LQKENI. There are 17 residues in the CDR3. The full variable domain, its missing parts supplied by reference TRBV18 and TRBJ1-4, is NAGVMQNPRHLVRRRGQEARLRCSPMKGHSHVYWYRQLPEEGLKFMVYLQKENIIDESGMPKERFSAEFPKEGPSILRIQQVVRGDSAAYFCASSPYQGLSSNEKLFFGSGTQLSVL.

This clone showed up just a few times. This chain links TRBV7-3 with TRBJ1-2; maybe TRBD1 (5 bases). The CDR3 consists of 13 residues. CDR1 is SGHTA, CDR2 FQGTGA, per germline. V was clipped by 6 bases and J by 7 bases, with 15 bases between them. The CDR3 sequence: CASRGTELGGYTF. DNA for the CDR3: TGTGCCAGCAGGGGGACCGAGCTGGGTGGCTACACCTTC. Drawing the rest from reference TRBV7-3 and TRBJ1-2, the complete variable domain is GAGVSQTPSNKVTEKGKYVELRCDPISGHTALYWYRQSLGQGPEFLIYFQGTGAADDSGLPNDRFFAVRPEGSVSTLKIQRTERGDSAVYLCASRGTELGGYTFGSGTRLTVV.

V gene TRBV28 combines with J gene TRBJ2-3, with 9 bases matching TRBD2. The germline gives CDR1 MDHEN, CDR2 SYDVKM. The CDR3 runs 16 residues. V shed 5 bases and J 5 bases; nucleotides not matched to a gene: 11. Here the CDR3 reads CASSPLSGRNEDTQYF. The CDR3, as DNA: TGTGCCAGCAGTCCCTTAAGCGGGAGGAATGAAGATACGCAGTATTTT.

This clone has more than one count but fewer than ten. This rearrangement joins TRBV27 to TRBJ1-6; no definite D call. V was clipped by 2 bases and J by 7 bases, with 9 bases between them. This CDR3 region has 14 residues. Looked up from germline, CDR1 is MNHEY and CDR2 is SMNVEV (reference sequence). As DNA, the CDR3 is TGTGCCAGCAGTTTACTGCCGGGGAATTCACCCCTCCACTTT. This translates into CASSLLPGNSPLHF.

V and J are TRBV2 and TRBJ1-2; the D is unclear. In germline, CDR1 is SNHLY, CDR2 FYNNEI. V was pared by 7 bases and J by 4 bases, with 19 bases between. The CDR3 consists of 15 residues. The CDR3 DNA follows: TGTGCCAGCACCCCGGTCGGAGGCGAAAGCTATGGCTACACCTTC. It translates to CASTPVGGESYGYTF.

This chain joins TRBV6-5 and TRBJ2-3; D gene uncertain. Looked up from germline, CDR1 is MNHEY and CDR2 is SVGAGI. CDR3 length: 14 residues. V was trimmed by 4 bases and J by 4 bases, leaving 12 bases between them. CDR3 DNA sequence: TGTGCCAGCAGTTTCGGGCCTAAAGCAGATACGCAGTATTTT. Protein sequence: CASSFGPKADTQYF.

This clone was counted between two and nine times. This rearrangement joins TRBV18 to TRBJ2-5; D not resolved. The CDR3 runs to 13 residues. Germline V gives CDR1 KGHSH, CDR2 LQKENI. V dropped 4 bases and J dropped 0 bases, with 6 bases sitting between them. Written as DNA, the CDR3 is TGTGCCAGCTCACGCTCGTACCAAGAGACCCAGTACTTC. Residues: CASSRSYQETQYF.

The chain recombines TRBV19 with TRBJ1-1, with D possibly being TRBD1 (5 bases). The CDR3 consists of 16 residues. Germline V gives CDR1 LNHDA, CDR2 SQIVND (reference sequence). The V gene lost 5 bases and the J gene lost 3 bases, with 19 bases spanning the gap. The CDR3 sequence: CASSLLSGARDTEAFF. CDR3 DNA sequence: TGTGCCAGTAGTTTACTTTCCGGGGCCCGGGACACTGAAGCTTTCTTT.

V gene TRBV19 combines with J gene TRBJ2-1; 7 bases are a match to TRBD2. The CDR3 runs 14 residues. V lost 1 base, J lost 9 bases, and 6 bases stayed unmatched. The germline gives CDR1 LNHDA, CDR2 SQIVND (reference sequence). CDR3 sequence (DNA): TGTGCCAGTAGTATAGGTCAGGGAGGGGCTGAGCAGTTCTTC. Its translation is CASSIGQGGAEQFF.

J is TRBJ1-4 and V is TRBV28; D call uncertain. Looked up from germline, CDR1 is MDHEN and CDR2 is SYDVKM. V lost 4 bases and J 3 bases, leaving 12 bases between the germline ends. This CDR3 is 15 amino acids long. CDR3: CASSSNSKANEKLFF. For the CDR3, the DNA is TGTGCCAGCAGTTCCAATTCGAAGGCTAATGAAAAACTGTTTTTT.

The chain is built from TRBV10-3 and TRBJ2-7, with 11 bases matching TRBD2. Trimming took 4 bases from V and 5 from J; bases not matched to a gene: 10. CDR3 length: 16 amino acids. Germline V gives CDR1 ENHRY, CDR2 SYGVKD. DNA of the CDR3: TGTGCCATCAGTGGGGGTAGCGGGAGGGGTTTCAACGAGCAGTACTTC. It codes for CAISGGSGRGFNEQYF.

This chain joins TRBV4-1 and TRBJ1-1; unclear D gene. CDR1 and CDR2 (germline): MGHRA, YSYEKL. The CDR3 runs to 12 residues. V was pared by 5 bases and J by 1 base, with 5 bases between. CDR3 bases: TGCGCCAGCAGCAATCAGAACACTGAAGCTTTCTTT. As protein: CASSNQNTEAFF.

This chain joins TRBV7-2 and TRBJ2-2; TRBD2 might be the D (6 bases). The CDR3 is 14 residues long. V dropped 3 bases and J dropped 7 bases, with 12 bases sitting between them. CDR1 and CDR2 (germline): SGHTA, FQGNSA. The CDR3 region has the DNA TGTGCCAGCAGCTTGTTCCGGGGAGGCGGGGAGCTGTTTTTT. Its protein is CASSLFRGGGELFF.

The CDR3 region is CASTKGTVNYGYTF. As DNA, the CDR3 is TGTGCCAGTACCAAAGGGACGGTTAACTATGGCTACACCTTC. The chain recombines TRBV19 with TRBJ1-2; D may be TRBD1 (5 bases). The CDR3 is made up of 14 amino acids. Trimming took off 7 bases at V and 1 base at J, with 13 bases between the two ends. Germline values: CDR1 LNHDA, CDR2 SQIVND (reference sequence).